This is a list of T cell receptor beta chains from one sample in a study of T cells in Graves' hyperthyroidism and ophthalmopathy. TCRdb independently ran MiXCR on the multiplex PCR reads; one entry per CDR3 protein. The sample holds roughly 570,000 distinct CDR3 sequences; 46% are singletons and the top ten take around 20%. The sample was peripheral blood or thyroid tissue (not recorded which). The receptor source for this set is an adult woman with Graves' disease, either hyperthyroidism or ophthalmopathy (not recorded which). CDR3s include the opening cysteine and the closing phenylalanine or tryptophan. D genes are given only for firm matches. Where a row states a size, it is once, few, many or the class of an expanded clone; other rows omit it.

clone size,J gene,V gene,D gene,CDR3 DNA,CDR3 protein
NA,TRBJ2-7,TRBV7-9,TRBD1,TGTGCCAGCCGGCTAGGGGGCATTGACTACGAGCAGTACTTC,CASRLGGIDYEQYF
many,TRBJ2-7,TRBV20-1,NA,TGCAGTGCCTTAAGGAGGGGGCGGTACGAGCAGTACTTC,CSALRRGRYEQYF
many,TRBJ2-2,TRBV5-4,NA,TGTGCCAGCAGCTTGGGGCTGATATACACCGGGGAGCTGTTTTTT,CASSLGLIYTGELFF
NA,TRBJ1-1,TRBV20-1,NA,TGCAGTGCTAGCTTACAGGAAGCTTTCTTT,CSASLQEAFF
many,TRBJ2-5,TRBV15,TRBD2,TGTGCCACCAGCAATAGCGGGAGAGGGCAAGAGACCCAGTACTTC,CATSNSGRGQETQYF
NA,TRBJ1-6,TRBV20-1,NA,TGCAGTGCCCGGACACCACCGCGTTCACCCCTCCACTTT,CSARTPPRSPLHF
NA,TRBJ2-2,TRBV7-9,TRBD1,TGTGCCAGCAGCCCTGTGACAGGGGGGGAGCTGTTTTTT,CASSPVTGGELFF
NA,TRBJ1-1,TRBV19,NA,TGTGCCAGTAGTTCGGTCGCGGGAGAGACCAGACCAGCTTTCTTT,CASSSVAGETRPAFF
NA,TRBJ1-5,TRBV2,NA,TGTGCCAGTGGATGGGAAAATCAGCCCCAGCATTTT,CASGWENQPQHF
NA,TRBJ2-5,TRBV2,NA,TGTGCCAGCAGTGAGTATGTGGAGACCCAGTACTTC,CASSEYVETQYF
many,TRBJ1-6,TRBV5-5,NA,TGTGCCAGCAGCTTTTCCCCGTCGGACAGTTATAATTCACCCCTCCACTTT,CASSFSPSDSYNSPLHF
many,TRBJ1-4,TRBV5-8,NA,TGTGCCAGCAGCCCAAGGGACACGAGGGGTGAAAAACTGTTTTTT,CASSPRDTRGEKLFF
NA,TRBJ1-2,TRBV11-1,NA,TGTGCCAGCAGCTTATCCTTAAGTAATGGCTACACCTTC,CASSLSLSNGYTF
NA,TRBJ2-6,TRBV12-3/TRBV12-4,NA,TGTGCCAGCAGTTGGGGGCGGGATGGGGCCAACGTCCTGACTTTC,CASSWGRDGANVLTF
many,TRBJ2-7,TRBV13,TRBD2,TGTGCCAGCAGCTTAGGTTCACTAGCGGGATCCGAGCAGTACTTC,CASSLGSLAGSEQYF
few,TRBJ2-7,TRBV7-9,NA,TGTGCCAGCAGTCCCATTCTGGCCTACCGCTCCTACGAGCAGTACTTC,CASSPILAYRSYEQYF
few,TRBJ2-5,TRBV10-3,NA,TGTGCCATCAGTGAGTTTGGGATCCGAGAAGAGACCCAGTACTTC,CAISEFGIREETQYF
many,TRBJ2-7,TRBV20-1,NA,TGCAGTGCTAGAGATCTGGCATACGAGCAGTACTTC,CSARDLAYEQYF
many,TRBJ2-7,TRBV7-9,NA,TGTGCCAGCAGCTTAGAGGAGGGGGCCGAGGGGACCTTC,CASSLEEGAEGTF
NA,TRBJ2-5,TRBV5-1,NA,TGCGCCAGCAGCACGGAACGGAGGGAGACCCAGTACTTC,CASSTERRETQYF
NA,TRBJ2-7,TRBV10-1,NA,TGCGCCAGCAGTGATTCCGGCGGGAACGAGCAGTACTTC,CASSDSGGNEQYF
NA,TRBJ1-1,TRBV10-3,NA,TGTGCCATCAGTGAGTCGTCGAGGGGCGAAGCTTTCTTT,CAISESSRGEAFF
many,TRBJ1-1,TRBV5-1,NA,TGCGCCAGCAGCTTGGCTATGGGCAGGGCGAACACTGAAGCTTTCTTT,CASSLAMGRANTEAFF
NA,TRBJ2-5,TRBV20-1,NA,TGCAGTGCTAGTAGGTCCGGGGCTTTGTACCAAGAGACCCAGTACTTC,CSASRSGALYQETQYF
NA,TRBJ2-7,TRBV10-3,NA,TGTGCCATCAAGGGGGACGGGTCCTACGAGCAGTACTTC,CAIKGDGSYEQYF
NA,TRBJ2-1,TRBV7-9,NA,TGTGCCAGCAGCTTTTTGCGCACCTCCTACAATGAGCAGTTCTTC,CASSFLRTSYNEQFF
NA,TRBJ1-1,TRBV11-1,NA,TGTGCCAGCAGCTTAGTGGGGGGGGGGCTCGACACTGAAGCTTTCTTT,CASSLVGGGLDTEAFF
NA,TRBJ2-2,TRBV4-1,TRBD2,TGCGCCAGCAGCCAAGATAGGCAATATCGGGGGGTATTGGGGGAGCTGTTTTTT,CASSQDRQYRGVLGELFF
NA,TRBJ2-7,TRBV7-2,NA,TGTGCCAGCAGCTTTACTACAGGGAACGAGCAGTACTTC,CASSFTTGNEQYF
many,TRBJ2-3,TRBV15,TRBD2,TGTGCCGTACTGCCGAATGGGACTAGCGGATTACGCACAGATACGCAGTATTTT,CAVLPNGTSGLRTDTQYF
many,TRBJ2-7,TRBV29-1,TRBD2,TGCAGCGCCGGACTAGCGGGAGCCTACGAGCAGTACTTC,CSAGLAGAYEQYF
many,TRBJ1-2,TRBV24-1,NA,TGTGCCACCAGTGTGGCGGAGTACTATGGCTACACCTTC,CATSVAEYYGYTF
many,TRBJ2-7,TRBV9,NA,TGTGCCAGCAGCCCGGCCCCGGGGGCGGGCGGCGAGCAGTACTTC,CASSPAPGAGGEQYF
NA,TRBJ1-1,TRBV28,NA,TGTGCCAGCAGGCGTGAGGCCGAAGCTTTCTTT,CASRREAEAFF
NA,TRBJ1-1,TRBV5-1,NA,TGCGCCAGCAGCTTTGGGGACTGGCTGAACACTGAAGCTTTCTTT,CASSFGDWLNTEAFF
NA,TRBJ1-4,TRBV15,NA,TGTGCCACCATCACTGCAACTAATGGGAAACTGTTTTTT,CATITATNGKLFF
NA,TRBJ2-5,TRBV5-4,NA,TGTGCCAGCAGCTTAGATATTGGGACCCAGTACTTC,CASSLDIGTQYF
NA,TRBJ2-5,TRBV20-1,TRBD2,TGCAGTGCTATTAGCGGGAGGGGGAAAGAGACCCAGTACTTC,CSAISGRGKETQYF
many,TRBJ2-7,TRBV5-1,NA,TGCGCCAGCAGTCGGGGGACGAATAGCGGCTACGAGCAGTACTTC,CASSRGTNSGYEQYF
many,TRBJ1-1,TRBV25-1,NA,TGTGCCAGCAGTGAATACTTAAGTGTAGGAGGGGAGAACACTGAAGCTTTCTTT,CASSEYLSVGGENTEAFF
many,TRBJ1-5,TRBV4-1,NA,TGCGCCAGCAGCATAACCGGGAATAGTAATCAGCCCCAGCATTTT,CASSITGNSNQPQHF